One sample yielded the 13 T cell receptor beta chains listed below, sequenced in a study of T cell responses to AZD1222 COVID-19 vaccine. Clones were sequenced by immunoSEQ multiplex PCR, and TCRdb holds only the in-frame ones, with some missing. This table has roughly 140,000 clones, 92% appearing once. The sequences come from peripheral blood, collected 28 days after the second AZD1222 dose. These receptors were obtained from an adult who received the AZD1222 COVID-19 vaccine.

This clone was seen a handful of times. The genes are TRBV28 and TRBJ1-1; possibly TRBD1 for D (6 bases). Deletions cut 5 bases from V and 1 base from J, with 20 bases between. Germline V gene lookup returns CDR1 MDHEN and CDR2 SYDVKM. This CDR3 comprises 17 residues. CDR3 nucleotides: TGTGCCAGCAGTCAATCCCGGGACATATCTCAGAACACTGAAGCTTTCTTT. Its protein product is CASSQSRDISQNTEAFF.

The chain uses TRBV15 and TRBJ1-5; 10 bases are a match to TRBD1. J lost 4 bases, V lost 5 bases, and 5 bases had no gene match. This CDR3 spans 15 amino acids. Germline V gene lookup returns CDR1 LNHNV and CDR2 YYDKDF (reference sequence). The CDR3 nucleotides read TGTGCCACCAGCCGGGACAGGGGAGAGAATCAGCCCCAGCATTTT. As protein: CATSRDRGENQPQHF.

This chain links TRBV3-1 (or the pseudogene TRBV3-2) with TRBJ1-6, with D possibly TRBD1 on 6 matching bases. CDR1 and CDR2 from the germline V gene are LGHDT and YNNKEL (reference sequence). The CDR3 covers 13 residues. Trimming removed 5 bases from V and 7 bases from J, with 9 bases in between. The CDR3 bases are TGTGCCAGCAGCTCAGGACAGAATTCACCCCTCCACTTT. Its protein is CASSSGQNSPLHF.

The rearrangement links TRBV19 to TRBJ1-1; D might be TRBD1 (5 bases). This CDR3 region has 15 residues. Trimming pared 2 bases from V and 0 bases from J, leaving 10 bases between. The germline CDR1 and CDR2 sequences are LNHDA and SQIVND (reference sequence). CDR3 amino acids: CASSIRDGLNTEAFF. The CDR3 nucleotides read TGTGCCAGTAGTATAAGGGACGGACTGAACACTGAAGCTTTCTTT.

J is TRBJ2-2 and V is TRBV4-1; 8 nucleotides match TRBD2. The germline CDR1 and CDR2 sequences are MGHRA and YSYEKL. The CDR3 extends over 19 amino acids. The junction had 19 bases not matched to a gene; V was cut back by 4 bases and J by 6 bases. The CDR3 reads CASSLLGGRTSSPSGELFF. The CDR3 DNA follows: TGCGCCAGCAGCCTTCTTGGGGGAAGGACTAGCAGCCCTTCCGGGGAGCTGTTTTTT.

J is TRBJ1-1 and V is TRBV19; D remains unclear. CDR1 is LNHDA, CDR2 SQIVND, per germline (reference sequence). V lost 11 bases, J lost 7 bases, and 14 bases lay in between. The CDR3 sequence is 11 residues long. The CDR3 bases are TGTGCCGTAGCTAGTGGTGATGAAGCTTTCTTT. Translation: CAVASGDEAFF.

J is TRBJ1-2 and V is TRBV27; D uncertain. V was pared by 0 bases and J by 4 bases, with 6 bases between. Germline V gene sequence: CDR1 MNHEY, CDR2 SMNVEV (reference sequence). The CDR3 is made up of 13 amino acids. The DNA for the CDR3 is TGTGCCAGCAGTTTATCGGCACTCTATGGCTACACCTTC. This sequence encodes CASSLSALYGYTF.

This sequence joins TRBV28 and TRBJ2-7; no firm D call. With 10 bases removed from V and 4 bases from J, the gap between germline ends came to 14 bases. The CDR3 has 12 amino acids. CDR1 and CDR2 from the germline V gene are MDHEN and SYDVKM. The CDR3 loop is CATSPCTYEQYV. CDR3 sequence (DNA): TGTGCCACCTCCCCTTGCACATACGAGCAGTACGTC.

The count of this clone is one. CDR3: CATSRGSTTGNEQFF. DNA for the CDR3: TGTGCCACCAGCAGAGGTTCCACGACCGGGAATGAGCAGTTCTTC. The V gene is TRBV15, the J gene TRBJ2-1, with D unresolved. Deletions cut 1 base from V and 7 bases from J, with 14 bases between. The length of the CDR3 is 15 residues. The germline V gene has CDR1 LNHNV and CDR2 YYDKDF (reference sequence).

This chain joins TRBV15 and TRBJ2-5; 11 nucleotides agree with TRBD2. The ends lost 3 bases at V and 4 bases at J; junction bases unmatched: 10. The V gene's germline CDR1 is LNHNV and CDR2 YYDKDF (reference sequence). The CDR3 covers 17 residues. The CDR3 DNA reads as TGTGCCACCAGCAGTGATTGGGCTCTAGCGGGAGGAGAGACCCAGTACTTC. Translated: CATSSDWALAGGETQYF.

The chain couples TRBV5-4 to TRBJ1-1; 8 bases match TRBD1. With 4 bases clipped from V and 9 bases from J, the junction kept 8 bases outside the gene matches. Germline V gene sequence: CDR1 SGHNT, CDR2 YYREEE (reference sequence). The CDR3 covers 13 residues. The CDR3 region is CASSPGQGAKAFF. The CDR3 DNA is TGTGCCAGCAGCCCCGGACAGGGCGCTAAAGCTTTCTTT.

This sequence joins TRBV5-5 and TRBJ1-1; D is uncertain. This CDR3 has 13 amino acids. Germline CDR1 SGHKS, CDR2 YYEKEE (reference sequence). V was clipped by 0 bases and J by 1 base, with 4 bases between them. This CDR3 reads CASSLGRNTEAFF. The CDR3 DNA is TGTGCCAGCAGCTTGGGCAGGAACACTGAAGCTTTCTTT.

The chain combines TRBV19 with TRBJ1-2; D might be TRBD1 (5 bases). CDR1 and CDR2 (germline): LNHDA, SQIVND (reference sequence). The CDR3 has 12 residues. Trimming took 7 bases from V and 6 from J, leaving 12 bases between them. This chain's CDR3 is CASTGDVDGYTF. CDR3 sequence (DNA): TGTGCCAGTACTGGGGACGTAGATGGCTACACCTTC. Full variable domain (remainder filled in from reference TRBV19 and TRBJ1-2): DGGITQSPKYLFRKEGQNVTLSCEQNLNHDAMYWYRQDPGQGLRLIYYSQIVNDFQKGDIAEGYSVSREKKESFPLTVTSAQKNPTAFYLCASTGDVDGYTFGSGTRLTVV.